These T cell receptor beta chains were read from a single sample in a study of T cell changes during pregnancy in multiple sclerosis. Method: immunoSEQ multiplex PCR; TCRdb's copy keeps in-frame clones and lacks some. The data contain more than 20,000 clones, approximately 90% of them singletons. The sequencing used CD4+ T cells from peripheral blood mononuclear cells, collected after pregnancy. These receptors were obtained from a female donor in good health, enrolled as a control in a pregnancy study. Each CDR3 is given with its conserved first and last residue. The D gene is left open where the match is weak. Clone size is stated in some rows and not others, as once, few, many or a class when expanded.

D,V,J,size,DNA,CDR3
.,TRBV18,TRBJ1-1,.,TGTGCCAGCTCACCGGGGGGGAACACTGAAGCTTTCTTT,CASSPGGNTEAFF
.,TRBV6-6,TRBJ2-6,few,TGTGCCAGCAGCCCCAGGGGAACTGGGGCCAACGTCCTGACTTTC,CASSPRGTGANVLTF
.,TRBV5-1,TRBJ2-3,once,TGCGCCAGCAGCTTGGTTCCCTTTGGCACAGATACGCAGTATTTT,CASSLVPFGTDTQYF
TRBD1,TRBV18,TRBJ1-1,.,TGTGCCAGCTCACCCCAAGGGACAGTCAACACTGAAGCTTTCTTT,CASSPQGTVNTEAFF
.,TRBV21-1,TRBJ1-1,once,TGTGCCAGCAGCAAATGGAGGGGTGGGACTGAAGCTTTCTTT,CASSKWRGGTEAFF
.,TRBV7-7,TRBJ2-2,.,TGTGCTAGCAGGCCAAACTCGGGATCGGGGGAGCTGTTTTTT,CASRPNSGSGELFF
TRBD1,TRBV18,TRBJ2-5,.,TGTGCCAGCTCACCACCCAACAGGGGCGGAAAGACCCAGTACTTC,CASSPPNRGGKTQYF
.,TRBV30,TRBJ1-1,.,TGTGCCTGGAAATTCAGTCAGGGAACTGAAGCTTTCTTT,CAWKFSQGTEAFF
.,TRBV11-2,TRBJ2-7,.,TGTGCCAGCAGCTTAGAAGGGGTAGCCTCCTACGAGCAGTACTTC,CASSLEGVASYEQYF
.,TRBV2,TRBJ1-5,once,TGTGCCAGCAACGCAGGTCCTGTACGGCCCCAGCATTTT,CASNAGPVRPQHF
TRBD1,TRBV6-5,TRBJ2-6,.,TGTGCCAGCTCGGGACAGGGGACTGGGGCCAACGTCCTGACTTTC,CASSGQGTGANVLTF
TRBD2,TRBV19,TRBJ2-5,.,TGTGCCAGTAGTATCAACCGACTAGCGGGCGGAGAGACCCAGTACTTC,CASSINRLAGGETQYF
.,TRBV5-1,TRBJ2-1,.,TGCGCCAGCAGCTTCAATGGAGAAAATGAGCAGTTCTTC,CASSFNGENEQFF
TRBD2,TRBV2,TRBJ2-3,.,TGTGCCAGCAGTGAATTGCGGGGGGGTACGCAGTATTTT,CASSELRGGTQYF
.,TRBV18,TRBJ2-1,.,TGTGCCAGCTCACCACCCTCGAAACAGGACAATGAGCAGTTCTTC,CASSPPSKQDNEQFF
TRBD2,TRBV2,TRBJ2-7,once,TGTGCCAGCAGTACAAGCGGGGGACCTTACGAGCAGTACTTC,CASSTSGGPYEQYF
TRBD1,TRBV19,TRBJ2-3,.,TGTGCCAGTAGTCTTAACCCCGGGACAGGGGAAAGGGATACGCAGTATTTT,CASSLNPGTGERDTQYF
TRBD1,TRBV6-5,TRBJ2-3,.,TGTGCCAGCAGTTATTCCAGGGGGCGAGATACGCAGTATTTT,CASSYSRGRDTQYF
.,TRBV5-6,TRBJ2-1,.,TGTGCCAGCAGCTTTGACAGGTCCTACAATGAGCAGTTCTTC,CASSFDRSYNEQFF
TRBD1,TRBV28,TRBJ2-1,.,TGTGCCAGCAGTTTATCGGGACAGGGTGCGAGTGAGCAGTTCTTC,CASSLSGQGASEQFF
.,TRBV18,TRBJ1-2,.,TGTGCCAGCTCACCACCGTACAGGGAGAACTATGGCTACACCTTC,CASSPPYRENYGYTF
TRBD1,TRBV5-1,TRBJ2-5,.,TGCGCCAGCAGCTCCGGGACAGGGGATTCGTGGGAGACCCAGTACTTC,CASSSGTGDSWETQYF
TRBD1,TRBV6-1,TRBJ2-7,once,TGTGCCACCCTACCCGGGACAGGGAATACCTACGAGCAGTACTTC,CATLPGTGNTYEQYF
TRBD2,TRBV7-3,TRBJ2-3,.,TGTGCCAGCAGCTTAACGCAACGGGAGGGCCCCACAGATACGCAGTATTTT,CASSLTQREGPTDTQYF
.,TRBV9,TRBJ2-1,.,TGTGCCAGCAGCACCTCGGCGGAGTTTTACAATGAGCAGTTCTTC,CASSTSAEFYNEQFF
.,TRBV7-2,TRBJ2-3,.,TGTGCCAGCAGGGAGCGTACAAGTACAGATACGCAGTATTTT,CASRERTSTDTQYF
TRBD1,TRBV5-1,TRBJ1-1,.,TGCGCCAGCAGCTTCGGACAGGGGAACACTGAAGCTTTCTTT,CASSFGQGNTEAFF
.,TRBV19,TRBJ1-1,.,TGTGCCAGTGACCCTGGCAGGGAAGGGGTGAAAGCTTTCTTT,CASDPGREGVKAFF
TRBD1,TRBV6-5,TRBJ1-2,once,TGTGCCAGCAGTTACTCCGACAGGGCTGGCTATGGCTACACCTTC,CASSYSDRAGYGYTF
TRBD1,TRBV18,TRBJ2-3,once,TGTGCCAGCTCACCCGGGACAGGGGCAGATACGCAGTATTTT,CASSPGTGADTQYF
TRBD2,TRBV7-2,TRBJ2-1,.,TGTGCCAGCAGCCCAAGGACTAGCAATGAGCAGTTCTTC,CASSPRTSNEQFF
.,TRBV19,TRBJ1-2,.,TGTGCCGTAAAGGGGGTCGTGGACTATGGCTACACCTTC,CAVKGVVDYGYTF
TRBD2,TRBV7-7,TRBJ2-1,.,TGTGCTAGCAGCGCGATAGCGGGGGCGGAGGGTGAGCAGTTCTTC,CASSAIAGAEGEQFF
.,TRBV9,TRBJ1-5,.,TGTGCCAGCAGCGACCGGGGGGGCAATCAGCCCCAGCATTTT,CASSDRGGNQPQHF
.,TRBV9,TRBJ2-4,.,TGTGCCAGCAGCGTAGGTAGCGGTGGGCCCCAAAACATTCAGTACTTC,CASSVGSGGPQNIQYF
.,TRBV6-6,TRBJ1-1,.,TGTGCCAGCAACCTCAGGGGAACTGAAGCTTTCTTT,CASNLRGTEAFF
.,TRBV5-1,TRBJ1-4,.,TGCGCCACCAGGGGCGGAGGGGATGAAAAACTGTTTTTT,CATRGGGDEKLFF
TRBD2,TRBV10-3,TRBJ2-7,.,TGTGCCATCAGTGAGTCGACTGGTATACTAGCGGGCTCCTACGAGCAGTACTTC,CAISESTGILAGSYEQYF
TRBD2,TRBV10-3,TRBJ2-1,.,TGTGCCATCAGTGCCCTAGCGGGAGATTCTAATGAGCAGTTCTTC,CAISALAGDSNEQFF
.,TRBV11-2,TRBJ2-5,.,TGTGCCAGCAGCTTAGTGGGGCCGGTGGTGGGGACCCAGTACTTC,CASSLVGPVVGTQYF
.,TRBV7-9,TRBJ2-3,.,TGTGCCAGCAGCCCAACAATAAGGACAGCGAGCACAGATACGCAGTATTTT,CASSPTIRTASTDTQYF
.,TRBV5-8,TRBJ1-2,.,TGTGCCAGCTCGACAGGAATCTATGGCTACACCTTC,CASSTGIYGYTF
TRBD1,TRBV5-1,TRBJ1-4,.,TGCGCCAGCAGCTTGGACAGGGGGACAACTAATGAAAAACTGTTTTTT,CASSLDRGTTNEKLFF
.,TRBV19,TRBJ2-3,.,TGTGCCAGTAGTATGAGGGCCGCTGGCACAGATACGCAGTATTTT,CASSMRAAGTDTQYF
TRBD2,TRBV7-9,TRBJ2-7,.,TGTGCCAGCAGCATGGGACTAGCGGGAGTGGACGAGCAGTACTTC,CASSMGLAGVDEQYF
TRBD2,TRBV2,TRBJ2-3,few,TGTGCCAGCAGTGCGACTAGCGGGGGCCCTCATCGCACAGATACGCAGTATTTT,CASSATSGGPHRTDTQYF
TRBD1,TRBV28,TRBJ1-2,.,TGTGCCACCGGGACAGGGGGCGAATTCAGTGGGGCTAGCTATGGCTACACCTTC,CATGTGGEFSGASYGYTF
TRBD1,TRBV6-1,TRBJ1-1,.,TGTGCCAGCAGACCCGACAGGGGAGCGGTCACTGAAGCTTTCTTT,CASRPDRGAVTEAFF
.,TRBV2,TRBJ2-1,once,TGTGCCAGCAGTACGCTAAGCGGGCTTAACTACAATGAGCAGTTCTTC,CASSTLSGLNYNEQFF
.,TRBV19,TRBJ2-2,.,TGTGCCAGTAGTATAGAGCGAGGAACCGGGGAGCTGTTTTTT,CASSIERGTGELFF
TRBD1,TRBV27,TRBJ2-7,.,TGTGCCAGCAGCCTAAGGTTGGGACAGATCTACGAGCAGTACTTC,CASSLRLGQIYEQYF
.,TRBV11-3,TRBJ2-1,.,TGTGCCAGCAGCTCCCGGGGAGCGCAGTTCTTC,CASSSRGAQFF
TRBD2,TRBV4-2,TRBJ2-3,once,TGTGCCAGCAGCCAAGAGGTCCCCCTAGCGGGATACACAGATACGCAGTATTTT,CASSQEVPLAGYTDTQYF
TRBD1,TRBV28,TRBJ2-3,.,TGTGCCAGCAGTGGGGACAGCCGGAACACAGATACGCAGTATTTT,CASSGDSRNTDTQYF
.,TRBV7-3,TRBJ2-3,.,TGTGCCAGCAGCTCCGTCGGAGATACGCAGTATTTT,CASSSVGDTQYF
TRBD2,TRBV7-2,TRBJ2-3,.,TGTGCCAGCAGCGTCAGATTAGCGGGAGATACGCAGTATTTT,CASSVRLAGDTQYF
.,TRBV4-2,TRBJ1-1,.,TGTGCCAGCAGCCAGGAAGACAGGTTGAACACTGAAGCTTTCTTT,CASSQEDRLNTEAFF